The 4 T cell receptor beta chains listed next were all sequenced from one sample in a study of OX40 agonist ivuxolimab in advanced cancers. Sequencing was performed with immunoSEQ multiplex PCR; in TCRdb, only in-frame clones are kept and a portion is missing. The data hold about 80,000 clones, with approximately 83% observed a single time. This specimen was CD4+ or CD8+ T cells sorted from blood, taken in a trial of the OX40 agonist ivuxolimab. Receptors originate from an adult with an advanced solid tumor such as melanoma, head and neck, liver or kidney cancer.

This clone was observed a handful of times. V usage is TRBV4-2 and J usage is TRBJ1-4; possibly TRBD1 for D (6 bases). From germline, CDR1 is LGHNA and CDR2 YNFKEQ. V gave up 3 bases and J gave up 6 bases, with 11 bases separating them. The CDR3 is 14 amino acids. Written as DNA, the CDR3 is TGTGCCAGCAGCCACCGACAGGCTGATGAAAAACTGTTTTTT. It yields the protein CASSHRQADEKLFF.

V is TRBV11-3 and J is TRBJ2-3; D unresolved. The V gene lost 4 bases and the J gene lost 2 bases, with 4 bases spanning the gap. CDR1 and CDR2 (germline): SGHNT, YENEEA. This CDR3 is 12 amino acids long. The CDR3 is CASSSITDTQYF. CDR3 bases: TGTGCCAGCAGCTCGATCACAGATACGCAGTATTTT.

V gene TRBV29-1 combines with J gene TRBJ2-5, with 8 bases identical to TRBD1. V dropped 7 bases and J dropped 6; count of bases not matched to a gene: 7. Germline loops: CDR1 SQVTM, CDR2 ANQGSEA. The CDR3 covers 12 residues. Here the CDR3 reads CSARQGRQTQYF. The CDR3 coding sequence is TGCAGCGCCCGACAGGGGCGGCAGACCCAGTACTTC.

J is TRBJ1-2 and V is TRBV5-4; 8 nucleotides line up with TRBD1. CDR3 length: 13 residues. Trimming at V came to 0 bases and at J to 8 bases, leaving 3 bases not matched to a gene. The germline V gene has CDR1 SGHNT and CDR2 YYREEE (reference sequence). The CDR3 coding sequence is TGTGCCAGCAGCTTGGAGACAGGGGTCGGCTACACCTTC. Amino acid sequence: CASSLETGVGYTF.